One sample yielded the 32 T cell receptor beta chains listed below, sequenced in a study of blood T cell repertoires in COVID-19. TCRdb keeps only in-frame clones here, not all; method: immunoSEQ multiplex PCR. The sample yields around 240,000 clones, around 90% seen once. The sequenced material came from PBMCs or T cells enriched from blood (not recorded which). The receptors originated from a human donor in a cohort exposed to, infected with or recovered from COVID-19 (not recorded which). The donor label of this sample is uncertain.

CDR3 nucleotide sequence: TGTGCCAGCAGCCTAGATGATACGCAGTATTTT. Its protein is CASSLDDTQYF. This chain joins TRBV12-3 or TRBV12-4 and TRBJ2-3, with D uncertain. CDR3 size: 11 residues. Trimming left V 6 bases short and J 6 bases short, with 7 bases between.

The chain carries TRBV19 and TRBJ1-5; D unresolved. The V gene lost 8 bases and the J gene lost 0 bases, with 11 bases spanning the gap. This CDR3 contains 14 residues. Per the germline V gene, CDR1 is LNHDA and CDR2 is SQIVND (reference sequence). CDR3 region: CASAWSYSNQPQHF. The CDR3 nucleotides read TGTGCCAGTGCTTGGTCCTATAGCAATCAGCCCCAGCATTTT. The variable domain in full, completed from reference TRBV19 and TRBJ1-5, reads DGGITQSPKYLFRKEGQNVTLSCEQNLNHDAMYWYRQDPGQGLRLIYYSQIVNDFQKGDIAEGYSVSREKKESFPLTVTSAQKNPTAFYLCASAWSYSNQPQHFGDGTRLSIL.

This clone was observed a single time. Other DNA sequences from this sample encode an identical CDR3 as well. V is TRBV2 and J is TRBJ1-4, with D unresolved. Trimming removed 2 bases at V and 5 bases at J, with 3 bases between. CDR3 length: 12 amino acids. Germline lookup yields CDR1 SNHLY and CDR2 FYNNEI. DNA for the CDR3: TGTGCCAGCAGTGAAAGCAATGAAAAACTGTTTTTT. Translated, it gives CASSESNEKLFF.

The chain carries TRBV6-5 and TRBJ2-1, with 7 nucleotides matching TRBD2. Germline assignment: CDR1 MNHEY and CDR2 SVGAGI. The CDR3 is 14 amino acids. V lost 7 bases, J lost 0 bases, and 3 bases stayed unmatched. CDR3 sequence (DNA): TGTGCCAGCAATCCGGGGGGCTCCTACAATGAGCAGTTCTTC. Its translation: CASNPGGSYNEQFF.

This chain joins TRBV27 and TRBJ2-7, with a tentative D call TRBD1 (6 bases). V shed 6 bases and J shed 5 bases, with 17 bases lying between them. Germline CDR1 and CDR2: MNHEY and SMNVEV (reference sequence). The CDR3 spans 14 residues. The DNA for the CDR3 is TGTGCCAGCAGACAACAGGGTATCGGGCACGAGCAGTACTTC. It translates to CASRQQGIGHEQYF.

In this sample, this clone turned up once. The chain carries TRBV25-1 and TRBJ2-7; D perhaps matches TRBD2 (6 bases). This CDR3 region has 14 residues. V was shortened by 5 bases and J by 3 bases, with 14 bases between the two germline ends. Looked up from germline, CDR1 is MGHDK and CDR2 is SYGVNS. CDR3 nucleotide sequence: TGTGCCAGCAGTCGGGGGAACGAGGTCTACGAGCAGTACTTC. It yields the protein CASSRGNEVYEQYF.

The rearrangement joins TRBV27 to TRBJ2-7, with 7 nucleotides matching TRBD2. Germline loops: CDR1 MNHEY, CDR2 SMNVEV (reference sequence). The V segment lost 5 bases and the J segment 2 bases; nucleotides outside the gene matches: 9. This CDR3 has 15 residues. The CDR3 region has the DNA TGTGCCAGCAGTCCAGGACTAGGGAGGGCCTACGAGCAGTACTTC. Protein: CASSPGLGRAYEQYF.

The chain employs TRBV7-3 and TRBJ1-3; maybe TRBD1 (5 bases). This CDR3 region has 15 residues. CDR1 and CDR2 from the germline V gene are SGHTA and FQGTGA. Trimming took off 5 bases at V and 0 bases at J, with 11 bases between the two ends. CDR3: CASSIPGDSGNTIYF. CDR3 nucleotide sequence: TGTGCCAGCAGCATTCCGGGGGACTCTGGAAACACCATATATTTT.

The chain is built from TRBV19 and TRBJ1-2; D is ambiguous. CDR1 and CDR2 (germline): LNHDA, SQIVND (reference sequence). V lost 3 bases to trimming and J lost 8 bases, with 13 bases between them. This CDR3 comprises 13 residues. CDR3 coding DNA: TGTGCCAGTAGTATGACCGGGGTCGAGGGCTACACCTTC. Amino acids: CASSMTGVEGYTF.

In its sample, this clone was seen once. This chain links TRBV19 with TRBJ2-3, with a possible D match to TRBD2 (5 bases). CDR3 length: 14 amino acids. V lost 8 bases and J 2 bases, leaving 14 bases between the germline ends. In germline, CDR1 is LNHDA, CDR2 SQIVND (reference sequence). The chain's CDR3 is CASRAAATTDTQYF. The DNA for the CDR3 is TGTGCCAGTCGGGCAGCGGCCACCACAGATACGCAGTATTTT.

The V and J genes are TRBV5-4 and TRBJ1-2; D ambiguous. V lost 3 bases to trimming and J lost 4 bases, with 13 bases between them. The CDR3 runs 14 residues. Looked up from germline, CDR1 is SGHNT and CDR2 is YYREEE (reference sequence). The CDR3 spells CASSSDRVAYGYTF. CDR3 nucleotide sequence: TGTGCCAGCAGCTCCGACCGGGTTGCCTATGGCTACACCTTC.

This chain connects TRBV9 to TRBJ1-6; 7 positions match TRBD1. Unmatched junction bases numbered 9, after V lost 2 bases and J lost 10 bases. The CDR3 runs 15 residues. Germline-derived CDR1 and CDR2 are SGDLS and YYNGEE. The CDR3 bases are TGTGCCAGCAGCGTTGGACAGGCAAGTTCCTCACCCCTCCACTTT. Its protein is CASSVGQASSSPLHF.

The chain has TRBV13 and TRBJ2-1; 8 bases are shared with TRBD2. Germline V gives CDR1 PRHDT, CDR2 FYEKMQ (reference sequence). The CDR3 is made up of 16 amino acids. V shed 0 bases, J shed 4 bases, and the junction held 5 bases outside the gene matches. CDR3 coding DNA: TGTGCCAGCAGCTTAGGGTACGGGGGGGCGTACAATGAGCAGTTCTTC. Amino acids: CASSLGYGGAYNEQFF.

This clone was detected a few times. The gene calls are TRBV6-4 and TRBJ2-3, with 7 bases lining up with TRBD1. The CDR3 contains 15 residues. The J segment lost 2 bases and the V segment lost 2 bases, leaving 4 bases of the junction unmatched. Germline V gene lookup returns CDR1 MRHNA and CDR2 SNTAGT. The CDR3 spells CASSDGTAHTDTQYF. CDR3 nucleotide sequence: TGTGCCAGCAGTGACGGGACAGCGCACACAGATACGCAGTATTTT.

CDR3 DNA: TGTGCCAGCAGATCCGACAGGGACGAGCAGTACTTC. Amino acid sequence: CASRSDRDEQYF. The genes are TRBV11-1 and TRBJ2-7; TRBD1 agrees at 7 bases. CDR1 and CDR2 (germline): SGHAT, FQDESV (reference sequence). CDR3 size: 12 residues. Germline trimming cut 6 bases from V and 5 bases from J; bases unmatched to any gene: 4.

This chain links TRBV5-4 with TRBJ2-2; no clear D. V dropped 4 bases and J dropped 6 bases, with 10 bases sitting between them. Per the germline V gene, CDR1 is SGHNT and CDR2 is YYREEE (reference sequence). CDR3 length: 13 amino acids. Here the CDR3 reads CASSSGRPGELFF. Here the CDR3 DNA reads TGTGCCAGCAGCAGTGGCCGCCCCGGGGAGCTGTTTTTT.

The chain employs TRBV2 and TRBJ1-6, with D possibly being TRBD1 (6 bases). The ends were cut back, 4 bases at V and 6 bases at J, with 10 bases in the middle. CDR3 length: 14 amino acids. Per germline, CDR1 SNHLY and CDR2 FYNNEI. The CDR3 bases are TGTGCCAGCAGTGCGTTAGGGGGTAATTCACCCCTCCACTTT. Its translation: CASSALGGNSPLHF.

The chain recombines TRBV7-2 with TRBJ2-7; the match to TRBD2 covers 13 bases. The junction had 7 bases not matched to a gene; V was cut back by 5 bases and J by 12 bases. The CDR3 covers 13 residues. Germline V CDR1 and CDR2: SGHTA, FQGNSA. The CDR3: CASSTTSGGAGYF. The CDR3 bases are TGTGCCAGCAGCACCACTAGCGGGGGGGCCGGGTACTTC.

The gene calls are TRBV30 and TRBJ2-2, with TRBD1 matching 9 bases. V was clipped by 3 bases and J by 4 bases; unmatched bases: 6. From germline, CDR1 is GTSNPN and CDR2 SVGIG (reference sequence). The CDR3 has 15 residues. CDR3 region: CAWRVGTGTTGELFF. CDR3 in DNA: TGTGCCTGGAGAGTTGGGACAGGGACCACCGGGGAGCTGTTTTTT.

The chain carries TRBV7-2 and TRBJ1-5; 9 nucleotides agree with TRBD1. With V trimmed by 2 bases and J by 0 bases, 5 bases remained unmatched. This CDR3 is built from 17 residues. The germline V gene has CDR1 SGHTA and CDR2 FQGNSA. CDR3 in amino acids: CASSLIGTGNSNQPQHF. CDR3 in DNA: TGTGCCAGCAGCTTAATCGGGACAGGGAATAGCAATCAGCCCCAGCATTTT. The whole variable domain, remainder taken from reference TRBV7-2 and TRBJ1-5, is GAGVSQSPSNKVTEKGKDVELRCDPISGHTALYWYRQSLGQGLEFLIYFQGNSAPDKSGLPSDRFSAERTGGSVSTLTIQRTQQEDSAVYLCASSLIGTGNSNQPQHFGDGTRLSIL.

This chain joins TRBV7-6 and TRBJ2-3; D gene ambiguous. In germline, CDR1 is SGHVS, CDR2 FNYEAQ. V lost 1 base, J lost 6 bases, and 14 bases lay in between. This CDR3 has 15 amino acids. CDR3 nucleotide sequence: TGTGCCAGCAGCTTAGACCCCTCCCCGAGGGATACGCAGTATTTT. Protein product: CASSLDPSPRDTQYF.

The chain combines TRBV7-8 with TRBJ1-5; TRBD1 agrees at 7 bases. V lost 4 bases and J lost 2; bases outside the gene matches: 11. Germline CDR1 SGHVS, CDR2 FQNEAQ. This CDR3 has 17 residues. The CDR3 loop is CASSYPGGLDGNQPQHF. The CDR3 DNA follows: TGTGCCAGCAGCTACCCAGGGGGGTTGGACGGCAATCAGCCCCAGCATTTT.

The V gene is TRBV27, the J gene TRBJ1-5, with D tentatively TRBD1 (5 bases). This CDR3 is 15 amino acids long. CDR1 is MNHEY, CDR2 SMNVEV, per germline (reference sequence). The V and J ends lost 5 bases and 3 bases respectively, with 14 bases between them. In DNA, the CDR3 is TGTGCCAGCAGTGGGGGGACGACCCACAATCAGCCCCAGCATTTT. Protein product: CASSGGTTHNQPQHF.

This chain links TRBV7-9 with TRBJ2-3; D is uncertain. From germline, CDR1 is SEHNR and CDR2 FQNEAQ (reference sequence). The CDR3 length is 16 residues. V was shortened by 5 bases and J by 2 bases, with 17 bases between the two germline ends. CDR3 region: CASSPLAAGPTDTQYF. The CDR3 DNA reads TGTGCCAGCAGCCCCCTGGCGGCCGGTCCCACAGATACGCAGTATTTT.

The rearrangement joins TRBV19 to TRBJ2-1; 12 bases map to TRBD2. V shed 6 bases, J shed 10 bases, and the junction held 7 bases outside the gene matches. The CDR3 spans 14 residues. Germline CDR1 is LNHDA and CDR2 is SQIVND (reference sequence). This CDR3 is CASRPSGGAGEQFF. CDR3 sequence (DNA): TGTGCCAGTAGGCCTAGCGGGGGGGCTGGCGAGCAGTTCTTC.

This sequence joins TRBV19 and TRBJ2-1; possibly TRBD1 for D (6 bases). The germline V gene encodes CDR1 LNHDA and CDR2 SQIVND (reference sequence). The V and J ends lost 8 bases and 2 bases respectively, with 10 bases between them. This CDR3 is built from 13 residues. CDR3 in DNA: TGTGCCAGTGGACAGAGTACCTACAATGAGCAGTTCTTC. This gives the protein CASGQSTYNEQFF. The full variable domain, with the rest looked up from reference TRBV19 and TRBJ2-1, is DGGITQSPKYLFRKEGQNVTLSCEQNLNHDAMYWYRQDPGQGLRLIYYSQIVNDFQKGDIAEGYSVSREKKESFPLTVTSAQKNPTAFYLCASGQSTYNEQFFGPGTRLTVL.

The chain joins TRBV19 to TRBJ1-4; no clear D gene. Germline loops: CDR1 LNHDA, CDR2 SQIVND (reference sequence). The germline V and J ends were trimmed by 10 bases and 0 bases, with 21 bases remaining between them. CDR3 length equals 17 residues. The CDR3: CAIRTAGWVATNEKLFF. For the CDR3, the DNA is TGTGCCATTCGGACCGCGGGGTGGGTAGCAACTAATGAAAAACTGTTTTTT.

This chain uses TRBV5-1 with TRBJ2-3; TRBD1 matches at 8 bases. The CDR3 totals 15 residues. Trimming at V came to 5 bases and at J to 0 bases, leaving 5 bases not matched to a gene. CDR1 SGHRS and CDR2 YFSETQ come from the germline V gene. The CDR3 sequence: CASSRGDRSTDTQYF. CDR3 bases: TGCGCCAGCAGTCGAGGGGACAGGAGCACAGATACGCAGTATTTT. The full variable domain, its missing parts supplied by reference TRBV5-1 and TRBJ2-3, is KAGVTQTPRYLIKTRGQQVTLSCSPISGHRSVSWYQQTPGQGLQFLFEYFSETQRNKGNFPGRFSGRQFSNSRSEMNVSTLELGDSALYLCASSRGDRSTDTQYFGPGTRLTVL.

The chain has TRBV11-2 and TRBJ1-6, with no clear D. V was shortened by 0 bases and J by 4 bases, with 10 bases between the two germline ends. The CDR3 is 16 amino acids. CDR1 is SGHAT, CDR2 FQNNGV, per germline. The CDR3 DNA is TGTGCCAGCAGCTTAGAAGGAATGGAGTATAATTCACCCCTCCACTTT. This gives the protein CASSLEGMEYNSPLHF.

The rearrangement uses TRBV28 and TRBJ2-7, with D perhaps matching TRBD1 (6 bases). CDR3 size: 12 residues. Trimming took off 9 bases at V and 0 bases at J, with 9 bases between the two ends. Germline V gene lookup returns CDR1 MDHEN and CDR2 SYDVKM. The CDR3 protein is CASSGDSYEQYF. The CDR3 coding sequence is TGTGCCAGTTCAGGGGACTCCTACGAGCAGTACTTC.

The table lists this clone with a few counts. This chain links TRBV27 with TRBJ1-5, with 8 bases identical to TRBD1. Per germline, CDR1 MNHEY and CDR2 SMNVEV (reference sequence). The CDR3 loop spans 13 amino acids. Trimming took 8 bases from V and 4 from J; bases not matched to a gene: 4. CDR3 nucleotide sequence: TGTGCCAGCGCCGGACAGGGAAATCAGCCCCAGCATTTT. Encoded protein: CASAGQGNQPQHF.

V gene TRBV3-1 (or the pseudogene TRBV3-2) combines with J gene TRBJ1-5, with D possibly TRBD1 on 5 matching bases. The CDR3 has 14 residues. Germline-derived CDR1 and CDR2 are LGHDT and YNNKEL (reference sequence). V gave up 0 bases and J gave up 7 bases, with 10 bases separating them. CDR3 bases: TGTGCCAGCAGCCAAGATCACAGGACCCAGCCCCAGCATTTT. This sequence encodes CASSQDHRTQPQHF.